The 14 T cell receptor beta chains below were found in one sample sequenced in a study of T cells in Graves' hyperthyroidism and ophthalmopathy. From RNA transcripts, TCR beta CDR3 regions were amplified. TCR CDR3 regions were first amplified by RT-PCR with HTBI primers. TCRdb independently ran MiXCR on the multiplex PCR reads; one entry per CDR3 protein. The data hold approximately 400,000 distinct CDR3 sequences, with 20% to 25% observed a single time. The source material was blood. The source is a man aged 45-65 years with Graves' hyperthyroidism.

Comment on this clonotype: A junction boundary mismatches the germline segment, possibly from a read error. The rearrangement joins TRBV20-1 to TRBJ2-1; TRBD1 or TRBD2 may be the D gene (5 bases each). Germline V gene sequence: CDR1 DFQATT, CDR2 SNEGSKA (reference sequence). This CDR3 is built from 15 residues. The DNA for the CDR3 is TGCAGTGCTAGAAGGGACCAACTCTCCAACAATGAGCAGTTCTTC. As protein: CSARRDQLSNNEQFF.

The chain recombines TRBV7-3 with TRBJ1-6; the D gene is possibly TRBD1 (6 bases). The CDR3 loop spans 14 amino acids. Trimming pared 4 bases from V and 9 bases from J, leaving 13 bases between. CDR1 and CDR2 (germline): SGHTA, FQGTGA. CDR3 sequence reads: CASSSTGGASPLHF. CDR3 sequence (DNA): TGTGCCAGCAGCTCCACCGGGGGCGCTTCACCCCTCCACTTT. Using reference TRBV7-3 and TRBJ1-6 for the parts outside the CDR3, the full variable domain is GAGVSQTPSNKVTEKGKYVELRCDPISGHTALYWYRQSLGQGPEFLIYFQGTGAADDSGLPNDRFFAVRPEGSVSTLKIQRTERGDSAVYLCASSSTGGASPLHFGNGTRLTVT.

J is TRBJ1-1 and V is TRBV29-1; D is ambiguous. The V and J ends lost 7 bases and 1 base respectively, with 10 bases between them. CDR1 SQVTM and CDR2 ANQGSEA come from the germline V gene. The CDR3 has 12 amino acids. The CDR3 loop reads CSAIDWNTEAFF. The CDR3 DNA reads as TGCAGCGCTATTGATTGGAACACTGAAGCTTTCTTT.

The chain links TRBV11-2 to TRBJ2-1; 7 bases are shared with TRBD1. The CDR3 runs 17 residues. CDR1 SGHAT and CDR2 FQNNGV come from the germline V gene. The V segment lost 1 base and the J segment 7 bases; nucleotides outside the gene matches: 13. The CDR3 region is CASSLVGQGVGVNEQFF. DNA of the CDR3: TGTGCCAGCAGCTTAGTAGGCCAGGGGGTGGGCGTTAATGAGCAGTTCTTC.

V is TRBV29-1 and J is TRBJ2-1; D might be TRBD2 (5 bases). This CDR3 is built from 12 residues. CDR1 and CDR2 from the germline V gene are SQVTM and ANQGSEA. Trimming removed 7 bases at V and 6 bases at J, with 13 bases between. The CDR3 loop is CSGWTARNEQFF. CDR3 DNA: TGCAGCGGGTGGACTGCGCGCAATGAGCAGTTCTTC.

The chain couples TRBV5-1 to TRBJ2-1; D may be TRBD2 (6 bases). The CDR3 is made up of 14 amino acids. V was clipped by 2 bases and J by 8 bases, with 14 bases between them. Germline values: CDR1 SGHRS, CDR2 YFSETQ. Here the CDR3 reads CASSFNGRVYEQFF. The CDR3 DNA reads as TGCGCCAGCAGCTTCAACGGGAGAGTCTATGAGCAGTTCTTC.

In this sample, this clonotype turned up many times. V gene TRBV12-3 or TRBV12-4 combines with J gene TRBJ2-1; a weak D match, TRBD2 (6 bases). This CDR3 region has 15 residues. The V end was cut by 5 bases, the J end by 2 bases, with 13 bases between. CDR3: CASSPMRRAYNEQFF. CDR3 DNA: TGTGCCAGCAGTCCCATGCGGAGGGCCTACAATGAGCAGTTCTTC.

This clonotype was seen at least ten times. The V gene is TRBV19, the J gene TRBJ2-7, with D maybe TRBD1 (5 bases). The V gene lost 6 bases and the J gene lost 2 bases, with 17 bases spanning the gap. This CDR3 spans 15 amino acids. Germline V lookup: CDR1 LNHDA, CDR2 SQIVND (reference sequence). The CDR3, as DNA: TGTGCCAGTAGACAAACCGGACAAAGTACCTACGAGCAGTACTTC. Encoded protein: CASRQTGQSTYEQYF.

This clonotype was seen more than once but under ten times. The chain recombines TRBV29-1 with TRBJ2-7, with TRBD2 matching 7 bases. With V trimmed by 6 bases and J by 0 bases, 8 bases remained unmatched. CDR1 SQVTM and CDR2 ANQGSEA come from the germline V gene. The CDR3 length is 14 residues. CDR3 bases: TGCAGCGTGACCCCGAGGACTAGCTCCTACGAGCAGTACTTC. Protein product: CSVTPRTSSYEQYF.

The J gene is TRBJ2-7, the V gene TRBV19, with 7 bases lining up with TRBD1. CDR1 is LNHDA, CDR2 SQIVND, per germline (reference sequence). This CDR3 contains 14 residues. Unmatched junction bases numbered 9, after V lost 6 bases and J lost 4 bases. The CDR3 DNA reads TGTGCCAGTAGCCGAGGGGGCATCAGGTACGAGCAGTACTTC. It encodes CASSRGGIRYEQYF.

This clonotype was seen only a few times. J is TRBJ1-1 and V is TRBV7-9, with D maybe TRBD1 (6 bases). The CDR3 totals 13 residues. V lost 5 bases and J 4 bases, leaving 11 bases between the germline ends. CDR1 is SEHNR and CDR2 is FQNEAQ in the germline V gene (reference sequence). CDR3: CASSGGRATEAFF. The CDR3 DNA reads TGTGCCAGCAGCGGGGGCAGGGCCACTGAAGCTTTCTTT.

V and J are TRBV3-1 and TRBJ1-5, with 9 bases aligning to TRBD1. Unmatched junction bases numbered 6, after V lost 0 bases and J lost 15 bases. CDR3 length: 13 residues. The germline CDR1 and CDR2 sequences are LGHDT and YNNKEL (reference sequence). For the CDR3, the DNA is TGTGCCAGCAGCCAAGATAAACAGGGGGCCCTGCATTTT. This translates into CASSQDKQGALHF.

This chain links TRBV28 with TRBJ1-4; the D is unclear. The V gene's germline CDR1 is MDHEN and CDR2 SYDVKM. V lost 6 bases and J lost 8, with 4 bases in between. The CDR3 runs 10 residues. The CDR3 coding sequence is TGTGCCAGCAGGCAAGAAAAACTGTTTTTT. Translating it yields CASRQEKLFF.

This clonotype has a handful of counts. CDR3 DNA: TGTGCCAGCAGCTTAGACGATCCAAAAGGAGATACGCAGTATTTT. Its translation is CASSLDDPKGDTQYF. V is TRBV7-9 and J is TRBJ2-3; D ambiguous. V was trimmed by 1 base and J by 5 bases, leaving 13 bases between them. This CDR3 has 15 amino acids. Per the germline V gene, CDR1 is SEHNR and CDR2 is FQNEAQ (reference sequence). Supplemented by reference TRBV7-9 and TRBJ2-3, the full variable domain reads DTGVSQNPRHKITKRGQNVTFRCDPISEHNRLYWYRQTLGQGPEFLTYFQNEAQLEKSRLLSDRFSAERPKGSFSTLEIQRTEQGDSAMYLCASSLDDPKGDTQYFGPGTRLTVL.